The 31 T cell receptor beta chains presented below share a single source sample, sequenced in a study of blood T cell repertoires in COVID-19 (TCRdb year 2020). The protocol used for the library was the immunoSEQ multiplex PCR assay. The table comes from immuneACCESS by way of TCRdb, which keeps in-frame sequences with V and J called. Part of the clones is missing from these tables; in studies checked, under half for an unresolved V gene and the rest for unknown reasons. Counted in this sample were under 250,000 clones; 65% to 85% of them appeared once. About 4.5% of the sample is held by the ten biggest clonotypes. Sequenced material: peripheral blood. These receptors were obtained from a man aged 50-59 years with active or convalescent COVID-19.

V gene TRBV3-1 (or the pseudogene TRBV3-2) combines with J gene TRBJ2-2; TRBD1 matches at 9 bases. V lost 4 bases to trimming and J lost 1 base; unmatched junction nucleotides: 4. Germline CDR1 is LGHDT and CDR2 is YNNKEL (reference sequence). CDR3 size: 16 residues. The CDR3 bases are TGTGCCAGCAGCCTGGGGACAGGGAGGAACACCGGGGAGCTGTTTTTT. Its translation is CASSLGTGRNTGELFF.

The chain joins TRBV9 to TRBJ2-1; 8 bases map to TRBD2. Germline values: CDR1 SGDLS, CDR2 YYNGEE. The CDR3 is 15 residues long. The V segment lost 3 bases and the J segment 0 bases; nucleotides outside the gene matches: 2. Written as DNA, the CDR3 is TGTGCCAGCAGCGCGGGGGGGAGCTCCTACAATGAGCAGTTCTTC. It encodes CASSAGGSSYNEQFF.

This clone was detected a few times. The rearrangement joins TRBV6-1 to TRBJ2-2, with D possibly TRBD1 on 5 matching bases. Trimming took off 1 base at V and 3 bases at J, with 9 bases between the two ends. The CDR3 is 15 residues long. Germline loops: CDR1 MNHNS, CDR2 SASEGT. CDR3 sequence reads: CASSEGDSYTGELFF. In DNA, the CDR3 is TGTGCCAGCAGTGAAGGCGACAGTTACACCGGGGAGCTGTTTTTT.

The rearrangement uses TRBV6-4 and TRBJ1-4; 7 nucleotides agree with TRBD1. This CDR3 contains 13 residues. Losses at the gene ends were 4 bases for V and 6 bases for J; bases not matched to a gene: 2. CDR1 is MRHNA, CDR2 SNTAGT, per germline. The CDR3 DNA sequence: TGTGCCAGCAGTGGGGACAGCTATGAAAAACTGTTTTTT. It specifies CASSGDSYEKLFF.

The rearrangement joins TRBV12-3 or TRBV12-4 to TRBJ2-7, with 8 nucleotides matching TRBD1. This CDR3 has 12 residues. Germline trimming cut 6 bases from V and 11 bases from J; bases unmatched to any gene: 9. The CDR3 DNA follows: TGTGCCAGCAGCCCGGGGCAGGGGGCGGAGTACTTC. Protein sequence: CASSPGQGAEYF.

The chain uses TRBV28 and TRBJ1-6, with D tentatively TRBD1 (6 bases). CDR1 and CDR2 (germline): MDHEN, SYDVKM. The CDR3 covers 16 residues. The V gene lost 6 bases and the J gene lost 3 bases, with 15 bases spanning the gap. The CDR3, as DNA: TGTGCCAGCAGCCCGACAAGGACAGTCTATAATTCACCCCTCCACTTT. Residues: CASSPTRTVYNSPLHF.

The chain couples TRBV4-1 to TRBJ1-2; no definite D call. Germline CDR1 is MGHRA and CDR2 is YSYEKL. The CDR3 is 17 amino acids. Trimming took 1 base from V and 0 from J, leaving 15 bases between them. CDR3 DNA sequence: TGCGCCAGCAGCCAAGCTAGATGGATGAGAGCTAACTATGGCTACACCTTC. This gives the protein CASSQARWMRANYGYTF.

This clone was counted between two and nine times. The V gene is TRBV11-3, the J gene TRBJ2-2; D remains unclear. Germline V gene sequence: CDR1 SGHNT, CDR2 YENEEA. Trimming stripped 1 base from V and 3 bases from J, with 9 bases between. The length of the CDR3 is 15 residues. The CDR3 loop reads CASSLGTSHTGELFF. The CDR3 region has the DNA TGTGCCAGCAGCTTAGGAACATCTCACACCGGGGAGCTGTTTTTT. Filled out from reference TRBV11-3 and TRBJ2-2, the complete variable domain reads EAGVVQSPRYKIIEKKQPVAFWCNPISGHNTLYWYLQNLGQGPELLIRYENEEAVDDSQLPKDRFSAERLKGVDSTLKIQPAELGDSAVYLCASSLGTSHTGELFFGEGSRLTVL.

The chain employs TRBV9 and TRBJ2-5, with 7 nucleotides matching TRBD1. The junction had 8 bases not matched to a gene; V was cut back by 1 base and J by 5 bases. The CDR3 consists of 15 residues. CDR1 SGDLS and CDR2 YYNGEE come from the germline V gene. CDR3 loop: CASSVSTGEYETQYF. The CDR3 region has the DNA TGTGCCAGCAGCGTATCCACAGGGGAGTATGAGACCCAGTACTTC.

This clone was observed once. The chain is built from TRBV7-9 and TRBJ2-7; D might be TRBD2 (6 bases). The germline V gene has CDR1 SEHNR and CDR2 FQNEAQ (reference sequence). There are 14 residues in the CDR3. The V end lost 10 bases, the J end lost 1 base, and 17 bases lay between the germline ends. The CDR3 DNA follows: TGTGCCACTCCCGGCCCTGGGAGGTCCTACGAGCAGTACTTC. Its translation is CATPGPGRSYEQYF. The full variable domain, in which reference TRBV7-9 and TRBJ2-7 provide the parts outside the CDR3, is DTGVSQNPRHKITKRGQNVTFRCDPISEHNRLYWYRQTLGQGPEFLTYFQNEAQLEKSRLLSDRFSAERPKGSFSTLEIQRTEQGDSAMYLCATPGPGRSYEQYFGPGTRLTVT.

This chain joins TRBV3-1 (or the pseudogene TRBV3-2) and TRBJ2-2, with D hard to call. The germline gives CDR1 LGHDT, CDR2 YNNKEL (reference sequence). This CDR3 spans 17 amino acids. Trimming took off 3 bases at V and 0 bases at J, with 14 bases between the two ends. The CDR3 region is CASSHPMLISNTGELFF. The CDR3 DNA reads TGTGCCAGCAGCCATCCTATGCTAATATCGAACACCGGGGAGCTGTTTTTT.

The chain is built from TRBV2 and TRBJ2-1; D call uncertain. CDR3 size: 10 residues. V was trimmed by 10 bases and J by 6 bases, leaving 7 bases between them. CDR1 is SNHLY, CDR2 FYNNEI, per germline. The CDR3 DNA reads as TGTGCCACCTACTTCAATGAGCAGTTCTTC. It encodes CATYFNEQFF. Supplemented by reference TRBV2 and TRBJ2-1, the full variable domain reads EPEVTQTPSHQVTQMGQEVILRCVPISNHLYFYWYRQILGQKVEFLVSFYNNEISEKSEIFDDQFSVERPDGSNFTLKIRSTKLEDSAMYFCATYFNEQFFGPGTRLTVL.

The chain recombines TRBV28 with TRBJ1-6; D is ambiguous. This CDR3 is 14 amino acids long. Germline CDR1 is MDHEN and CDR2 is SYDVKM. V dropped 8 bases and J dropped 6 bases, with 14 bases sitting between them. CDR3 bases: TGTGCCAGCGGGCCTCCCTTGGGTAATTCACCCCTCCACTTT. Protein: CASGPPLGNSPLHF.

The gene calls are TRBV19 and TRBJ2-1, with TRBD1 as a possible D gene (5 bases). CDR1 LNHDA and CDR2 SQIVND come from the germline V gene (reference sequence). V dropped 0 bases and J dropped 3 bases, with 9 bases sitting between them. The CDR3 extends over 15 amino acids. The CDR3 region is CASSIDLRGYNEQFF. CDR3 bases: TGTGCCAGTAGTATAGATTTAAGGGGCTACAATGAGCAGTTCTTC. Drawing the rest from reference TRBV19 and TRBJ2-1, the complete variable domain is DGGITQSPKYLFRKEGQNVTLSCEQNLNHDAMYWYRQDPGQGLRLIYYSQIVNDFQKGDIAEGYSVSREKKESFPLTVTSAQKNPTAFYLCASSIDLRGYNEQFFGPGTRLTVL.

The chain combines TRBV10-3 with TRBJ2-7; no clear D. This CDR3 has 12 amino acids. Trimming removed 10 bases from V and 3 bases from J, with 13 bases in between. Looked up from germline, CDR1 is ENHRY and CDR2 is SYGVKD. CDR3 nucleotide sequence: TGTGCCACCGCCCCAGGATTCTACGAGCAGTACTTC. Amino acid sequence: CATAPGFYEQYF.

The chain links TRBV5-1 to TRBJ2-1, with 9 bases fitting TRBD1. The CDR3 runs 15 residues. Trimming cost V 3 bases and J 4 bases; bases outside gene matches: 5. Germline CDR1 is SGHRS and CDR2 is YFSETQ. The CDR3 region is CASSWDRASYNEQFF. The CDR3 DNA reads as TGCGCCAGCAGCTGGGACAGGGCCTCTTACAATGAGCAGTTCTTC.

This rearrangement joins TRBV6-1 to TRBJ1-1; 9 bases are shared with TRBD1. V dropped 1 base and J dropped 11; count of bases not matched to a gene: 5. From germline, CDR1 is MNHNS and CDR2 SASEGT. This CDR3 has 13 residues. The CDR3 DNA sequence: TGTGCCAGCAGTGAAGACAGGGGGCGGACGGCTTTCTTT. Amino acids: CASSEDRGRTAFF.

This clone has a handful of counts. The genes are TRBV5-4 and TRBJ2-1, with 10 bases fitting TRBD2. Germline lookup yields CDR1 SGHNT and CDR2 YYREEE (reference sequence). The ends lost 4 bases at V and 5 bases at J; junction bases unmatched: 15. CDR3 size: 18 residues. The CDR3 is CASSPGGSGGPNNNEQFF. CDR3 DNA: TGTGCCAGCAGCCCCGGGGGTAGCGGGGGGCCAAACAACAATGAGCAGTTCTTC.

This clone was found once. V gene TRBV7-6 combines with J gene TRBJ2-5, with 7 positions matching TRBD1. CDR1 is SGHVS and CDR2 is FNYEAQ in the germline V gene. This CDR3 comprises 15 residues. J was trimmed by 4 bases and V by 5 bases; bases with no gene match: 10. CDR3 DNA sequence: TGTGCCAGCAGCCCTGGGACAGCCTTTCGAGAGACCCAGTACTTC. Translated, it gives CASSPGTAFRETQYF. Looking up the rest from reference TRBV7-6 and TRBJ2-5 gives the full variable domain: GAGVSQSPRYKVTKRGQDVALRCDPISGHVSLYWYRQALGQGPEFLTYFNYEAQQDKSGLPNDRFSAERPEGSISTLTIQRTEQRDSAMYRCASSPGTAFRETQYFGPGTRLLVL.

This chain links TRBV5-1 with TRBJ1-1, with 12 bases identical to TRBD1. The CDR3 is 16 amino acids. V dropped 0 bases and J dropped 4; count of bases not matched to a gene: 4. Germline V gives CDR1 SGHRS, CDR2 YFSETQ. The DNA for the CDR3 is TGCGCCAGCAGCTTGGGGGACAGGGGGCGGGTCACTGAAGCTTTCTTT. Translation gives CASSLGDRGRVTEAFF.

The chain combines TRBV18 with TRBJ1-5, with D perhaps TRBD1 (5 bases). Germline V gene data show CDR1 as KGHSH and CDR2 as LQKENI. The CDR3 is made up of 14 amino acids. V lost 6 bases and J lost 9, with 18 bases in between. The CDR3 is CASSEGQVMWPQHF. As DNA, the CDR3 is TGTGCCAGCTCGGAGGGGCAGGTAATGTGGCCCCAGCATTTT.

The V call is TRBV4-2, the J call TRBJ1-6, with D unclear. Between the trimmed V and J ends, which lost 0 bases and 3 bases, there was a span of 9 bases. Per the germline V gene, CDR1 is LGHNA and CDR2 is YNFKEQ. The CDR3 is 16 amino acids. The CDR3 DNA sequence: TGTGCCAGCAGCCAAGAGTGGGAGATCTATAATTCACCCCTCCACTTT. It translates to CASSQEWEIYNSPLHF.

This chain links TRBV15 with TRBJ2-7, with D perhaps matching TRBD1 (5 bases). Trimming pared 8 bases from V and 5 bases from J, leaving 16 bases between. CDR1 is LNHNV, CDR2 YYDKDF, per germline (reference sequence). The CDR3 is made up of 13 amino acids. The CDR3 region is CATHRGRENEQYF. CDR3 coding DNA: TGTGCCACCCATAGAGGCAGGGAAAACGAGCAGTACTTC.

V is TRBV5-1 and J is TRBJ2-5; 7 bases line up with TRBD2. Germline values: CDR1 SGHRS, CDR2 YFSETQ. Unmatched junction bases numbered 6, after V lost 1 base and J lost 3 bases. CDR3 length equals 15 residues. The CDR3: CASSLTSGAEETQYF. DNA for the CDR3: TGCGCCAGCAGCTTGACGAGCGGGGCGGAAGAGACCCAGTACTTC.

Only one count was recorded for this clone. The J gene is TRBJ1-1, the V gene TRBV30; D unresolved. The CDR3 totals 12 residues. CDR1 GTSNPN and CDR2 SVGIG come from the germline V gene (reference sequence). Trimming shortened V by 4 bases and J by 6 bases, and 12 bases separated the two germline ends. The CDR3 reads CAWIGRNAEAFF. The DNA for the CDR3 is TGTGCCTGGATCGGGAGAAACGCTGAAGCTTTCTTT.

This clone was seen more than once but under ten times. The same CDR3 arises from other DNA sequences in this sample as well. The CDR3 region has the DNA TGTGCCATCAGCCTAACAGGGAACACTGAAGCTTTCTTT. Protein sequence: CAISLTGNTEAFF. This rearrangement joins TRBV10-3 to TRBJ1-1; a possible D gene is TRBD1 (5 bases). The CDR3 has 13 residues. Per the germline V gene, CDR1 is ENHRY and CDR2 is SYGVKD. V was shortened by 6 bases and J by 1 base, with 9 bases between the two germline ends.

The CDR3 sequence is CASNEQISGNTIYF. CDR3 DNA: TGTGCCAGCAACGAACAGATTTCTGGAAACACCATATATTTT. The chain carries TRBV28 and TRBJ1-3; unclear D gene. Trimming pared 7 bases from V and 1 base from J, leaving 11 bases between. Germline V CDR1 and CDR2: MDHEN, SYDVKM. The CDR3 runs to 14 residues.

The CDR3 DNA follows: TGCGCCAGCAGCTTGAGGGAGAGCTCTGGGGCCAACGTCCTGACTTTC. It encodes CASSLRESSGANVLTF. The chain uses TRBV5-1 and TRBJ2-6, with D perhaps TRBD2 (5 bases). Between the trimmed V and J ends, which lost 1 base and 0 bases, there was a span of 8 bases. This CDR3 spans 16 amino acids. Germline CDR1 SGHRS, CDR2 YFSETQ.

This sequence joins TRBV5-1 and TRBJ2-1; 7 bases line up with TRBD2. Germline V gene sequence: CDR1 SGHRS, CDR2 YFSETQ. J was trimmed by 6 bases and V by 3 bases; bases with no gene match: 9. The CDR3 extends over 15 amino acids. The CDR3 sequence is CASSSTSDVRNEQFF. CDR3 coding DNA: TGCGCCAGCAGCTCCACTAGCGATGTACGCAATGAGCAGTTCTTC.

The genes are TRBV2 and TRBJ2-7; 8 nucleotides agree with TRBD1. The CDR3 runs to 13 residues. Per the germline V gene, CDR1 is SNHLY and CDR2 is FYNNEI. Trimming took 3 bases from V and 5 from J; bases not matched to a gene: 3. The chain's CDR3 is CASSDDRGDEQYF. CDR3 in DNA: TGTGCCAGCAGTGATGACAGGGGTGACGAGCAGTACTTC. Looking up the rest from reference TRBV2 and TRBJ2-7 gives the full variable domain: EPEVTQTPSHQVTQMGQEVILRCVPISNHLYFYWYRQILGQKVEFLVSFYNNEISEKSEIFDDQFSVERPDGSNFTLKIRSTKLEDSAMYFCASSDDRGDEQYFGPGTRLTVT.

This clone was found a few times. J is TRBJ2-2 and V is TRBV19; 7 positions match TRBD1. The CDR3 extends over 19 amino acids. Germline values: CDR1 LNHDA, CDR2 SQIVND (reference sequence). V was clipped by 3 bases and J by 1 base; unmatched bases: 14. The CDR3 reads CASSIPHPGQPMNTGELFF. CDR3 sequence (DNA): TGTGCCAGTAGTATCCCACACCCGGGACAGCCGATGAACACCGGGGAGCTGTTTTTT.